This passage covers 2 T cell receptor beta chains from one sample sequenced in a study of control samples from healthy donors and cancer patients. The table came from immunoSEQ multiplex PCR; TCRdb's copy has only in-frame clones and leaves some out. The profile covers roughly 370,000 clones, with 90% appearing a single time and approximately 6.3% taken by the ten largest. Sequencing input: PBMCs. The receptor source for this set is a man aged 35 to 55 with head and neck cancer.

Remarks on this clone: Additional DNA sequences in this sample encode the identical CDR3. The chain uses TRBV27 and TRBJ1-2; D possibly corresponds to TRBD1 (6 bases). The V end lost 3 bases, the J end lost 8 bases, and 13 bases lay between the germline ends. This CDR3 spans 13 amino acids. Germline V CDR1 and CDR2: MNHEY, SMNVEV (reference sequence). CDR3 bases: TGTGCCAGCAGTTTCCGGGGGGCGTACGGCTACACCTTC. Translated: CASSFRGAYGYTF.

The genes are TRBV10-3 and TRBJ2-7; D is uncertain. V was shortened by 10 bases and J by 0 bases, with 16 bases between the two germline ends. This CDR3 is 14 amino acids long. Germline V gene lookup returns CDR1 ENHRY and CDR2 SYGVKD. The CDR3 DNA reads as TGTGCCACCCTTGGATGGATTCCCTCCTACGAGCAGTACTTC. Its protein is CATLGWIPSYEQYF.